This T cell receptor beta chain comes out of a study of a mutant IDH1 vaccine in newly diagnosed glioma. This table comes from immunoSEQ multiplex PCR, and its TCRdb copy is limited to in-frame clones, with some not included. The data show about 24,000 clones, around 79% seen once. The sample holds one count of this clone. No antigen is known for it. V dropped 7 bases and J dropped 4 bases, with 19 bases sitting between them. The germline CDR1 and CDR2 sequences are MNHEY and SVGAGI. This CDR3 comprises 15 residues. Time point described: week 11, during vaccination. Vaccinated patients received 300 ug of mutant IDH1 20-mer peptide per dose, with topical imiquimod.

The V call is TRBV6-5, the J call TRBJ1-2; TRBD1 is a possible D gene (6 bases). The input for sequencing was PBMCs, taken from a glioma patient whose treatment included an IDH1 peptide vaccine. The sequence derives from a man aged 40-49 years with glioma. The CDR3 loop reads CASTRDFRGPYGYTF. CDR3 DNA sequence: TGTGCCAGCACAAGAGACTTCAGGGGTCCCTATGGCTACACCTTC.